The present T cell receptor (beta chain) was sequenced within a study of CD8 T cells in ankylosing spondylitis. Points from the study as a whole: There was reportedly significant enrichment of clones that were disease-linked in matched ankylosing spondylitis synovial fluid.

Quantitative molecular-barcoded 5'-RACE generated the TCR beta libraries. Using its own MiXCR run on the 5' RACE reads, TCRdb lists one record per CDR3 protein. This table holds a few hundred thousand distinct CDR3 sequences, 20% found once. CDR1 SNHLY and CDR2 FYNNEI come from the germline V gene. V shed 4 bases, J shed 8 bases, and the junction held 9 bases outside the gene matches. This CDR3 spans 15 amino acids. Concerning this clonotype itself: Its target is not known.

This clonotype was obtained from a male donor with ankylosing spondylitis or in good health (not recorded which). The chain joins TRBV2 to TRBJ2-1; 9 bases agree with TRBD1. Sequencing input: blood, either unsorted or a sorted T cell fraction (not recorded which). CDR3 protein: CASSGGTGPRHEQFF. CDR3 in DNA: TGTGCCAGCAGTGGGGGGACAGGGCCGAGACATGAGCAGTTCTTC.